Below, 9 T cell receptor beta chains from the same sample are listed, as sequenced in a study of shared clonotypes between healthy human individuals. Repertoires were generated with immunoSEQ multiplex PCR, while TCRdb's copy carries only in-frame clones and drops some. The data show about 680,000 clones, 55% to 85% seen once. The specimen sequenced was memory CD4+ T cells sorted from blood. Regarding subset: CD45RA-negative fraction. These receptors all stem from a woman in her twenties or thirties in good health.

The chain uses TRBV6-5 and TRBJ1-5, with 7 bases that match TRBD1. Germline loops: CDR1 MNHEY, CDR2 SVGAGI. After removal of 6 bases from V and 0 bases from J, the junction contained 5 bases not matched to a gene. This CDR3 spans 15 amino acids. Here the CDR3 reads CASRSGGYSNQPQHF. CDR3 in DNA: TGTGCCAGCAGGTCAGGGGGTTATAGCAATCAGCCCCAGCATTTT.

The CDR3 reads CASSFTSGGLYNEQFF. CDR3 nucleotide sequence: TGCGCCAGCAGCTTCACTAGCGGGGGTCTCTACAATGAGCAGTTCTTC. The chain carries TRBV5-1 and TRBJ2-1; 11 nucleotides align to TRBD2. The V gene end was trimmed by 2 bases and the J gene end by 3 bases; junction bases not matched to a gene: 4. The CDR3 loop spans 16 amino acids. Per germline, CDR1 SGHRS and CDR2 YFSETQ.

The rearrangement uses TRBV27 and TRBJ2-5; 7 nucleotides agree with TRBD1. The V gene end was trimmed by 6 bases and the J gene end by 2 bases; junction bases not matched to a gene: 3. The CDR3 runs 13 residues. The germline V gene has CDR1 MNHEY and CDR2 SMNVEV (reference sequence). CDR3 sequence reads: CASSRGQQETQYF. The CDR3 DNA sequence: TGTGCCAGCAGCCGGGGACAGCAAGAGACCCAGTACTTC.

The J gene is TRBJ1-3, the V gene TRBV7-5. TRBV7-5 is classified as a pseudogene. The CDR3 length is 20 residues. The CDR3 is CVRSFVAGAKKILLGNTIYF. Written as DNA, the CDR3 is TGTGTCAGAAGCTTTGTGGCGGGAGCTAAAAAAATTCTGCTTGGAAACACCATATATTTT.

The chain links TRBV10-2 to TRBJ1-5; 7 bases map to TRBD1. J lost 3 bases, V lost 6 bases, and 2 bases had no gene match. CDR1 is WSHSY and CDR2 is SAAADI in the germline V gene. CDR3 size: 13 residues. In DNA, the CDR3 is TGCGCCAGCAGGAGGGGGCACAATCAGCCCCAGCATTTT. Translated: CASRRGHNQPQHF.

V is TRBV4-2 and J is TRBJ2-7; no definite D call. The V gene lost 0 bases and the J gene lost 5 bases, with 8 bases spanning the gap. The CDR3 runs to 13 residues. Per germline, CDR1 LGHNA and CDR2 YNFKEQ. CDR3 in DNA: TGTGCCAGCAGCCAAGATGGGCTAGACGAGCAGTACTTC. This translates into CASSQDGLDEQYF.

CDR3 protein: CASSLGGQLYEQYF. CDR3 coding DNA: TGCGCCAGCAGCTTGGGGGGACAGCTCTACGAGCAGTACTTC. The chain recombines TRBV5-1 with TRBJ2-7; TRBD1 matches 7 bases. This CDR3 spans 14 amino acids. In germline, CDR1 is SGHRS, CDR2 YFSETQ. The ends lost 0 bases at V and 3 bases at J; junction bases unmatched: 3.

The chain combines TRBV28 with TRBJ1-5, with D maybe TRBD1 (5 bases). CDR3 length: 14 amino acids. V lost 4 bases to trimming and J lost 6 bases, with 13 bases between them. The germline V gene encodes CDR1 MDHEN and CDR2 SYDVKM. DNA of the CDR3: TGTGCCAGCAGTTCTCCCCTCGGGGGTCAGCCCCAGCATTTT. Translation: CASSSPLGGQPQHF.

The V and J genes are TRBV5-1 and TRBJ2-5; perhaps TRBD2 as D (6 bases). Germline-derived CDR1 and CDR2 are SGHRS and YFSETQ. The CDR3 has 16 amino acids. V was shortened by 1 base and J by 5 bases, with 18 bases between the two germline ends. CDR3 amino acids: CASSLNAEGRGETQYF. In nucleotides, the CDR3 is TGCGCCAGCAGCTTGAATGCGGAGGGCCGTGGGGAGACCCAGTACTTC. Based on the CDR3 plus reference TRBV5-1 and TRBJ2-5, the full variable domain is KAGVTQTPRYLIKTRGQQVTLSCSPISGHRSVSWYQQTPGQGLQFLFEYFSETQRNKGNFPGRFSGRQFSNSRSEMNVSTLELGDSALYLCASSLNAEGRGETQYFGPGTRLLVL.